This T cell receptor beta chain was obtained from a study of OX40 agonist ivuxolimab in advanced cancers. The study's findings and limits: Low normalized T-cell clonal expansion also characterized some of the nonresponders. Not determined was the antigen specificity of the expanded peripheral T cells.

Autoimmune disease history or systemic immunosuppression led to patients being barred. This CDR3 is built from 15 residues. The germline gives CDR1 SGHTA, CDR2 FQGNSA. V lost 2 bases, J lost 5 bases, and 15 bases lay in between. Produced via immunoSEQ multiplex PCR; TCRdb's table is partial and in-frame only. The data contain approximately 74,000 clones, roughly four fifths of them singletons. As to this clone: Antigen specificity is unknown.

The origin of this receptor is an adult with an advanced solid tumor such as melanoma, head and neck, liver or kidney cancer. The specimen comprised CD4+ or CD8+ T cells sorted from blood, sampled in a trial of the OX40 agonist ivuxolimab. This chain joins TRBV7-2 and TRBJ2-5; D tentatively reads TRBD1 or TRBD2 (6 bases each). The CDR3 nucleotides are TGTGCCAGCAGCTTACCCAGGGGACTCGCGGAGACCCAGTACTTC. Protein sequence: CASSLPRGLAETQYF.